The 28 T cell receptor beta chains below were found in one sample sequenced in a study of blood T cell repertoires in COVID-19. Clones were read by immunoSEQ multiplex PCR, and TCRdb kept only the in-frame ones, dropping some. This sample carries some 220,000 clones, 80% to 85% of them seen once, and the ten largest clones take around 18%. What was sequenced was peripheral blood. The receptors derive from a woman older than 75 with active or convalescent COVID-19.

The chain employs TRBV2 and TRBJ2-5, with 7 bases lining up with TRBD2. The CDR3 consists of 15 residues. Germline V gene data show CDR1 as SNHLY and CDR2 as FYNNEI. The V segment lost 3 bases and the J segment 5 bases; nucleotides outside the gene matches: 9. The CDR3 here is CASSDGLGRMETQYF. The DNA for the CDR3 is TGTGCCAGCAGTGATGGACTAGGGCGGATGGAGACCCAGTACTTC.

The chain is built from TRBV24-1 and TRBJ2-7; no firm D call. This CDR3 is 12 amino acids long. Trimming cost V 1 base and J 5 bases, with 5 bases left between them. Germline CDR1 KGHDR, CDR2 SFDVKD. The DNA of the CDR3 is TGTGCCACCAGTGATTTCGGTGACGAGCAGTACTTC. This sequence encodes CATSDFGDEQYF.

In this sample, this clone turned up once. This sequence joins TRBV3-1 (or the pseudogene TRBV3-2) and TRBJ2-7, with D perhaps TRBD1 (5 bases). This CDR3 has 13 residues. Germline-derived CDR1 and CDR2 are LGHDT and YNNKEL (reference sequence). Trimming pared 4 bases from V and 7 bases from J, leaving 14 bases between. The CDR3 DNA follows: TGTGCCAGCAGCCGTCAGGACATGTGGGAGCAGTACTTC. It codes for CASSRQDMWEQYF.

The J gene is TRBJ1-4, the V gene TRBV30, with unresolved D. Trimming removed 2 bases at V and 7 bases at J, with 17 bases between. Germline lookup yields CDR1 GTSNPN and CDR2 SVGIG (reference sequence). The CDR3 loop spans 15 amino acids. CDR3 bases: TGTGCCTGGAGTCATGGGTACAGACGTTTTGAAAAACTGTTTTTT. It translates to CAWSHGYRRFEKLFF.

This clone was seen a single time. The chain employs TRBV20-1 and TRBJ1-1; D remains unclear. Trimming pared 5 bases from V and 1 base from J, leaving 5 bases between. The germline CDR1 and CDR2 sequences are DFQATT and SNEGSKA (reference sequence). The CDR3 consists of 11 residues. The CDR3 DNA sequence: TGCAGTGCTGGCAAGAACACTGAAGCTTTCTTT. It specifies CSAGKNTEAFF.

This chain joins TRBV6-5 and TRBJ1-3; TRBD1 might be the D (5 bases). From germline, CDR1 is MNHEY and CDR2 SVGAGI. This CDR3 region has 15 residues. V was pared by 6 bases and J by 0 bases, with 12 bases between. CDR3 in amino acids: CASSRAGGSGNTIYF. CDR3 bases: TGTGCCAGCAGCCGGGCGGGGGGCTCTGGAAACACCATATATTTT.

V is TRBV4-3 and J is TRBJ2-7; tentative D call: TRBD1 (5 bases). V was clipped by 0 bases and J by 1 base, with 10 bases between them. Germline CDR1 is LGHNA and CDR2 is YSLEER. The CDR3 runs 15 residues. The DNA of the CDR3 is TGCGCCAGCAGCCAAGATCTGAGACAGTCCTACGAGCAGTACTTC. As protein: CASSQDLRQSYEQYF.

The CDR3 nucleotides are TGTGCCAGCAGTTTCCCTCCCCAGCAAGAGACCCAGTACTTC. Amino acids: CASSFPPQQETQYF. This chain uses TRBV6-2 or TRBV6-3 with TRBJ2-5, with no clear D. Per germline, CDR1 MNHEY and CDR2 SVGEGT. Trimming pared 4 bases from V and 2 bases from J, leaving 11 bases between. The CDR3 sequence is 14 residues long.

The chain employs TRBV11-3 and TRBJ2-3; D perhaps matches TRBD2 (6 bases). Germline V gene data show CDR1 as SGHNT and CDR2 as YENEEA. V shed 5 bases and J shed 5 bases, with 26 bases lying between them. The CDR3 spans 18 residues. In nucleotides, the CDR3 is TGTGCCAGCAGCCAGGGACTTGGCGGGTTCCCTCGGGTAGATACGCAGTATTTT. Protein: CASSQGLGGFPRVDTQYF.

This clone was seen a single time. The chain links TRBV5-6 to TRBJ1-5, with D possibly TRBD1 on 6 matching bases. Germline CDR1 reads SGHDT; CDR2 reads YYEEEE. CDR3 length: 16 amino acids. The V and J ends lost 2 bases and 0 bases respectively, with 12 bases between them. The CDR3 DNA reads TGTGCCAGCAGCTTAAGGACAGTTTATAGCAATCAGCCCCAGCATTTT. Protein sequence: CASSLRTVYSNQPQHF. Together with reference TRBV5-6 and TRBJ1-5, the CDR3 gives the full variable domain: DAGVTQSPTHLIKTRGQQVTLRCSPKSGHDTVSWYQQALGQGPQFIFQYYEEEERQRGNFPDRFSGHQFPNYSSELNVNALLLGDSALYLCASSLRTVYSNQPQHFGDGTRLSIL.

J is TRBJ1-1 and V is TRBV7-2; 7 bases map to TRBD1. Per the germline V gene, CDR1 is SGHTA and CDR2 is FQGNSA. The CDR3 has 15 amino acids. J was trimmed by 5 bases and V by 5 bases; bases with no gene match: 11. Here the CDR3 DNA reads TGTGCCAGCAGCCCCCAGACAGGGCGGGATACTGAAGCTTTCTTT. As protein: CASSPQTGRDTEAFF.

The V call is TRBV7-9, the J call TRBJ1-3; 7 nucleotides match TRBD1. The CDR3 has 18 residues. From germline, CDR1 is SEHNR and CDR2 FQNEAQ (reference sequence). Losses at the gene ends were 6 bases for V and 3 bases for J; bases not matched to a gene: 17. The CDR3 sequence is CASSPVRGQKKGGNTIYF. The CDR3 bases are TGTGCCAGCAGTCCGGTTAGGGGGCAAAAAAAGGGTGGAAACACCATATATTTT. The whole variable domain, remainder taken from reference TRBV7-9 and TRBJ1-3, is DTGVSQNPRHKITKRGQNVTFRCDPISEHNRLYWYRQTLGQGPEFLTYFQNEAQLEKSRLLSDRFSAERPKGSFSTLEIQRTEQGDSAMYLCASSPVRGQKKGGNTIYFGEGSWLTVV.

The V gene is TRBV2, the J gene TRBJ2-2; 7 bases map to TRBD2. With V trimmed by 3 bases and J by 1 base, 5 bases remained unmatched. The CDR3 consists of 16 residues. Germline V gives CDR1 SNHLY, CDR2 FYNNEI. The CDR3 DNA sequence: TGTGCCAGCAGTGAGCGGGGGAATCGGAACACCGGGGAGCTGTTTTTT. Amino acids: CASSERGNRNTGELFF.

This clone was counted once. The chain joins TRBV5-1 to TRBJ1-4; D remains unclear. V lost 4 bases, J lost 7 bases, and 20 bases lay in between. The CDR3 is 16 residues long. The V gene's germline CDR1 is SGHRS and CDR2 YFSETQ. The CDR3 region has the DNA TGCGCCAGCAGCGACGATTTTGGGGAGCGGGGTGAAAAACTGTTTTTT. Amino acids: CASSDDFGERGEKLFF. Drawing the rest from reference TRBV5-1 and TRBJ1-4, the complete variable domain is KAGVTQTPRYLIKTRGQQVTLSCSPISGHRSVSWYQQTPGQGLQFLFEYFSETQRNKGNFPGRFSGRQFSNSRSEMNVSTLELGDSALYLCASSDDFGERGEKLFFGSGTQLSVL.

As concerns this clone: Germline is not matched at one junction end, which may reflect a read error. The chain carries TRBV11-2 and TRBJ1-2, with no clear D. The CDR3 loop spans 12 amino acids. Germline CDR1 is SGHAT and CDR2 is FQNNGV. The CDR3 bases are TGTGCCAGCAGCTTAGACAGCTCTAGGCCTAACTTC. Encoded protein: CASSLDSSRPNF.

The chain couples TRBV29-1 to TRBJ2-5; a weak D match, TRBD2 (6 bases). Trimming left V 5 bases short and J 4 bases short, with 14 bases between. The CDR3 has 13 residues. Germline lookup yields CDR1 SQVTM and CDR2 ANQGSEA. CDR3 sequence: CSVLDSGGETQYF. CDR3 bases: TGCAGCGTTCTAGATAGCGGCGGAGAGACCCAGTACTTC.

The V and J genes are TRBV5-4 and TRBJ2-7; D uncertain. There are 13 residues in the CDR3. Germline CDR1 SGHNT, CDR2 YYREEE (reference sequence). V shed 0 bases and J shed 3 bases, with 7 bases lying between them. The CDR3 spells CASSLGSNYEQYF. The CDR3 nucleotides are TGTGCCAGCAGCTTGGGCAGTAACTACGAGCAGTACTTC.

The chain has TRBV30 and TRBJ2-7, with D maybe TRBD1 (6 bases). Trimming cost V 3 bases and J 3 bases, with 15 bases left between them. CDR1 and CDR2 from the germline V gene are GTSNPN and SVGIG (reference sequence). CDR3 length: 14 amino acids. In DNA, the CDR3 is TGTGCCTGGAGCACTTCCGGGACAATCTACGAGCAGTACTTC. It translates to CAWSTSGTIYEQYF.

The genes are TRBV18 and TRBJ1-1, with 9 nucleotides matching TRBD1. CDR1 and CDR2 from the germline V gene are KGHSH and LQKENI. The V gene end was trimmed by 4 bases and the J gene end by 0 bases; junction bases not matched to a gene: 9. CDR3 size: 17 residues. CDR3 in amino acids: CASSLLPGTGLNTEAFF. In nucleotides, the CDR3 is TGTGCCAGCTCACTCTTACCCGGGACAGGGCTGAACACTGAAGCTTTCTTT.

This sequence joins TRBV18 and TRBJ1-2, with D possibly matching TRBD1 (5 bases). This CDR3 has 15 amino acids. Germline V gene lookup returns CDR1 KGHSH and CDR2 LQKENI. Trimming shortened V by 2 bases and J by 2 bases, and 12 bases separated the two germline ends. The CDR3 DNA is TGTGCCAGCTCACCAATTGGGGCCCTAAACTATGGCTACACCTTC. It specifies CASSPIGALNYGYTF.

The chain recombines TRBV5-1 with TRBJ1-5, with TRBD1 as a possible D gene (5 bases). The V end was cut by 3 bases, the J end by 4 bases, with 14 bases between. CDR1 and CDR2 (germline): SGHRS, YFSETQ. The CDR3 has 15 residues. The CDR3: CASSSSGRDNQPQHF. The CDR3 DNA follows: TGCGCCAGCAGCTCGTCGGGCAGGGATAATCAGCCCCAGCATTTT.

Comments on this clone: At one of its ends the junction is not consistent with the germline gene, which may arise from a read error. The chain joins TRBV7-2 to TRBJ2-1, with D maybe TRBD1 (6 bases). The CDR3 runs to 12 residues. From germline, CDR1 is SGHTA and CDR2 FQGNSA. The CDR3, as DNA: TGTGCCAGCACGAGGGGGTACAGTGAGCAGTTCTTC. Translated: CASTRGYSEQFF.

This chain links TRBV5-6 with TRBJ1-4, with unresolved D. The CDR3 sequence is 15 residues long. The germline V gene encodes CDR1 SGHDT and CDR2 YYEEEE. Trimming took 4 bases from V and 5 from J, leaving 15 bases between them. The CDR3 region is CASSRMVARNEKLFF. The CDR3 region has the DNA TGTGCCAGCAGCCGTATGGTAGCCAGAAATGAAAAACTGTTTTTT. The full variable domain, rest sourced from reference TRBV5-6 and TRBJ1-4, is DAGVTQSPTHLIKTRGQQVTLRCSPKSGHDTVSWYQQALGQGPQFIFQYYEEEERQRGNFPDRFSGHQFPNYSSELNVNALLLGDSALYLCASSRMVARNEKLFFGSGTQLSVL.

The CDR3 DNA sequence: TGTGCCATCAGTGAGTACGGCGGCGAGCAGTACTTC. Translation gives CAISEYGGEQYF. The chain carries TRBV10-3 and TRBJ2-7; D is uncertain. CDR1 is ENHRY and CDR2 is SYGVKD in the germline V gene. V was trimmed by 1 base and J by 6 bases, leaving 7 bases between them. The CDR3 is made up of 12 amino acids.

V and J are TRBV18 and TRBJ1-1; D gene ambiguous. There are 13 residues in the CDR3. With 2 bases removed from V and 5 bases from J, the gap between germline ends came to 9 bases. In germline, CDR1 is KGHSH, CDR2 LQKENI. The CDR3 loop is CASSPVQATEAFF. The CDR3 DNA sequence: TGTGCCAGCTCACCAGTCCAGGCTACTGAAGCTTTCTTT.

The chain joins TRBV5-1 to TRBJ1-5; D might be TRBD1 (5 bases). Trimming pared 1 base from V and 5 bases from J, leaving 10 bases between. Germline V gene sequence: CDR1 SGHRS, CDR2 YFSETQ. This CDR3 has 14 residues. The CDR3 protein is CASSLLGGDQPQHF. Written as DNA, the CDR3 is TGCGCCAGCAGCTTGTTGGGGGGGGATCAGCCCCAGCATTTT.

The chain uses TRBV6-2 or TRBV6-3 and TRBJ2-2; TRBD2 might be the D (6 bases). In germline, CDR1 is MNHEY, CDR2 SVGEGT. Trimming stripped 0 bases from V and 4 bases from J, with 18 bases between. The CDR3 covers 18 residues. CDR3 coding DNA: TGTGCCAGCAGTTACTCGAGGGGCGGGGCGGACCTCACCGGGGAGCTGTTTTTT. Residues: CASSYSRGGADLTGELFF.

There are a few counts of this clone. This chain connects TRBV28 to TRBJ1-5; 8 bases match TRBD1. CDR1 MDHEN and CDR2 SYDVKM come from the germline V gene. The CDR3 runs to 15 residues. V lost 10 bases, J lost 3 bases, and 11 bases stayed unmatched. CDR3 region: CATMPGQGINQPQHF. CDR3 bases: TGTGCCACCATGCCCGGACAGGGAATCAATCAGCCCCAGCATTTT.